The entry below gives a single T cell receptor (beta chain) sequence along with its context. Method: immunoSEQ multiplex PCR; TCRdb's copy keeps in-frame clones and lacks some. The profile shows tens of thousands of clones, 80% to 85% of them singletons. Blood sampling was done at baseline, cycle 4 day 1, and cycle 7 day 1. Germline V CDR1 and CDR2: SGHTS, YDEGEE. V was clipped by 0 bases and J by 7 bases, with 8 bases between them. CDR3 length: 13 residues. These data are taken from a study of OX40 agonist ivuxolimab in advanced cancers. About the study: The diagnoses of dose-escalation patients were hepatocellular carcinoma, melanoma, renal cell or head and neck cancer.

The sample consisted of CD4+ or CD8+ T cells sorted from blood, taken in a trial of the OX40 agonist ivuxolimab. The clonotype was recovered from an adult with an advanced solid tumor such as melanoma, head and neck, liver or kidney cancer. V usage is TRBV5-8 and J usage is TRBJ1-5; no clear D. This chain's CDR3 is CASSLGPGQPQHF. As DNA, the CDR3 is TGTGCCAGCAGCTTGGGTCCGGGACAGCCCCAGCATTTT. The complete variable domain, with remaining parts taken from reference TRBV5-8 and TRBJ1-5, reads EAGVTQSPTHLIKTRGQQATLRCSPISGHTSVYWYQQALGLGLQFLLWYDEGEERNRGNFPPRFSGRQFPNYSSELNVNALELEDSALYLCASSLGPGQPQHFGDGTRLSIL.